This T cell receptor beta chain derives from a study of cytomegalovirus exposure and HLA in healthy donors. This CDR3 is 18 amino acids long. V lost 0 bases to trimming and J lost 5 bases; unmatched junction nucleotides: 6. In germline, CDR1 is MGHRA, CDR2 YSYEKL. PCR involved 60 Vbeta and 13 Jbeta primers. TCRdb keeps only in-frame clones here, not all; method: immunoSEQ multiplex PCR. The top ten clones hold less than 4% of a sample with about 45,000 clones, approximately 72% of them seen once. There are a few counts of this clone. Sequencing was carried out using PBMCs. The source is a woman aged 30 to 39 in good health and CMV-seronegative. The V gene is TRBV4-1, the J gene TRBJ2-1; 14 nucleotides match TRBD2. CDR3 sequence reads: CASSQDGTSGGRDNEQFF. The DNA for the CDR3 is TGCGCCAGCAGCCAAGATGGGACTAGCGGGGGCCGGGACAATGAGCAGTTCTTC.